This T cell receptor (beta chain) was identified in a study of neurological immune-mediated disorders. TCRdb reanalysed the 5' RACE reads using MiXCR and keeps one entry per CDR3 protein. This table has about 80,000 distinct CDR3 sequences, around 9.9% appearing once. This clonotype has at least ten counts. The antigen is undetermined. From germline, CDR1 is MNHNS and CDR2 SASEGT. Trimming at V came to 3 bases and at J to 5 bases, leaving 4 bases not matched to a gene. CDR3 length: 14 residues. Findings and caveats of the study: It was HTLV-1-associated myelopathy that showed the most TCR clonal expansion, while multiple sclerosis showed the least, falling below healthy controls.

The rearrangement joins TRBV6-1 to TRBJ2-3; TRBD1 matches at 8 bases. Sequencing used PBMCs. This sequence originates from a man in his fifties or sixties in good health. CDR3 region: CASSDGQGIDTQYF. The CDR3 nucleotides are TGTGCCAGCAGTGATGGACAGGGCATAGATACGCAGTATTTT.